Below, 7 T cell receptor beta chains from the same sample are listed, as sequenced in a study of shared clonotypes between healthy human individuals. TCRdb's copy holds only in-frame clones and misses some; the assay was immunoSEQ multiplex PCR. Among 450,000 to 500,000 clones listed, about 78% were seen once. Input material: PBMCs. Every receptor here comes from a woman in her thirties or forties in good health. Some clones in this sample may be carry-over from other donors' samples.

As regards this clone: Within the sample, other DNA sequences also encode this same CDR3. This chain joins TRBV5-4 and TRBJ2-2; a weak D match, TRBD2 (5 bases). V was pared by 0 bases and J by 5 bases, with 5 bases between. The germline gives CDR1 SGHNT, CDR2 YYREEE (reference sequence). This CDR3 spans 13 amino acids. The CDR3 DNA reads TGTGCCAGCAGCTTGGGCGGGACCGGGGAGCTGTTTTTT. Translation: CASSLGGTGELFF.

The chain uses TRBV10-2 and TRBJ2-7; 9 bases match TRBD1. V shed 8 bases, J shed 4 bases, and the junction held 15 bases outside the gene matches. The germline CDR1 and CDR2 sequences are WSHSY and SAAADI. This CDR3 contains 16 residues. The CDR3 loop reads CASRNRDREGPYEQYF. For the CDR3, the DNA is TGCGCCAGCCGCAACCGGGACAGGGAAGGCCCTTACGAGCAGTACTTC.

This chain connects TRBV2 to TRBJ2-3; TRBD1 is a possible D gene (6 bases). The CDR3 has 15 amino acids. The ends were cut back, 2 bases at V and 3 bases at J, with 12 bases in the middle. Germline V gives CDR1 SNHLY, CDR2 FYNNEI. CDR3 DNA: TGTGCCAGCAGTGAAAGAAACCAGGGGACAGATACGCAGTATTTT. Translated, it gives CASSERNQGTDTQYF.

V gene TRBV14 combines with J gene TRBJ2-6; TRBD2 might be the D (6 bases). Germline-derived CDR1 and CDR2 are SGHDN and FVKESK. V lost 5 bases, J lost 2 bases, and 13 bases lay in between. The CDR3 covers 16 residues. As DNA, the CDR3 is TGTGCCAGCAGCACCCGGGGGTCGACTGGGGCCAACGTCCTGACTTTC. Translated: CASSTRGSTGANVLTF.

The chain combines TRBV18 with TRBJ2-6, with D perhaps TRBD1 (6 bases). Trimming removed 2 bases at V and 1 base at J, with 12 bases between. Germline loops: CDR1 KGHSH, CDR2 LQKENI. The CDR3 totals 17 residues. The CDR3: CASSPKMQGSGANVLTF. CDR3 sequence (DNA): TGTGCCAGCTCACCAAAAATGCAGGGGTCTGGGGCCAACGTCCTGACTTTC. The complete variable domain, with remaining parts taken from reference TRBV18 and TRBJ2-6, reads NAGVMQNPRHLVRRRGQEARLRCSPMKGHSHVYWYRQLPEEGLKFMVYLQKENIIDESGMPKERFSAEFPKEGPSILRIQQVVRGDSAAYFCASSPKMQGSGANVLTFGAGSRLTVL.

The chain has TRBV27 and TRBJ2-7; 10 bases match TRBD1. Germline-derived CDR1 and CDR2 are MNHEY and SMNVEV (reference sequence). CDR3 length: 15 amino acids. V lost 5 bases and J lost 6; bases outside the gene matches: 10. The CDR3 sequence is CASSTKRQGASEQYF. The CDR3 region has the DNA TGTGCCAGCAGTACTAAACGACAGGGGGCTTCCGAGCAGTACTTC.

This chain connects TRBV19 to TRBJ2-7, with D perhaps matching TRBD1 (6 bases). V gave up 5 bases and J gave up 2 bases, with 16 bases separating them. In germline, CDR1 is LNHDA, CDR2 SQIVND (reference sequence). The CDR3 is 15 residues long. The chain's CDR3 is CASSATGIMPYEQYF. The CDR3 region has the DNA TGTGCCAGTAGTGCGACAGGTATAATGCCCTACGAGCAGTACTTC.